The T cell receptor beta chain described here comes from a study of neoadjuvant anti-PD-1 for oral cavity cancer. Looking at the study overall: Before surgery, most patients got three to four biweekly 3 mg/kg nivolumab doses.

CDR3 length equals 13 residues. Between the trimmed V and J ends, which lost 5 bases and 1 base, there was a span of 7 bases. Per germline, CDR1 LNHDA and CDR2 SQIVND (reference sequence). Points on this clone: At the DNA level, this CDR3 is encoded by other sequences in the same sample as well.

Produced via immunoSEQ multiplex PCR; TCRdb's table is partial and in-frame only. The table has about 72,000 clones, about 86% seen once. The clonotype was recovered from a person aged 40 to 85 with oral cavity squamous cell carcinoma. The chain has TRBV19 and TRBJ2-3; possibly TRBD1 for D (5 bases). The specimen was PBMCs, collected before nivolumab (anti-PD-1) treatment. The CDR3 protein is CASSAQGTDTQYF. In DNA, the CDR3 is TGTGCCAGTAGTGCACAGGGCACAGATACGCAGTATTTT.